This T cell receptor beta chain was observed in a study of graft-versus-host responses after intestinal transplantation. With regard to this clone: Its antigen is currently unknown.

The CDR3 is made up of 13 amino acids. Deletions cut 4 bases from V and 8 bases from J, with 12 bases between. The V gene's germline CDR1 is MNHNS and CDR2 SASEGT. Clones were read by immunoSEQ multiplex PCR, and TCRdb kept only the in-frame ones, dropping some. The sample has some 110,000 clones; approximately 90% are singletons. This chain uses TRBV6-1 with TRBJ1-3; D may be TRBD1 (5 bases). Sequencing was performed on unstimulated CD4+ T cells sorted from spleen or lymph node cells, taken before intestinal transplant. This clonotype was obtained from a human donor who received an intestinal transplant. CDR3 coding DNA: TGTGCCAGCAGTGCGGGACTCCGAGACACCATATATTTT. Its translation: CASSAGLRDTIYF.